This T cell receptor (beta chain) emerged from a study of identical twins. TCRdb re-analysed the 5' RACE reads in MiXCR, keeping a single row per CDR3 protein. The sample has about 530,000 distinct CDR3 sequences, more than 20% seen once. This clonotype was recorded a few times. This CDR3 has 15 amino acids. V lost 6 bases and J lost 3; bases outside the gene matches: 11. The same sample was also used in a study of yellow fever vaccine responses in identical twins.

This clonotype was sampled from a woman aged 18 to 35 in good health. Sequencing was performed on CD4+ T cells sorted from blood. This chain joins TRBV12-3 or TRBV12-4 and TRBJ2-7; TRBD2 matches 7 bases. The CDR3 loop reads CASSLGEGEFYEQYV. In DNA form, the CDR3 reads TGTGCCAGCAGCCTGGGGGAGGGTGAGTTCTACGAGCAGTACGTC.